A single sample is the source of the 3 T cell receptor beta chains below, sequenced in a study of blood T cell repertoires in COVID-19. The repertoire was sequenced with immunoSEQ multiplex PCR; TCRdb's copy has only in-frame clones and lacks some. The table has approximately 330,000 clones, approximately 90% seen once. Source material: peripheral blood. Receptors originate from a man aged 30 to 45 with COVID-19, enrolled during active disease.

The J gene is TRBJ2-1, the V gene TRBV4-3; unclear D gene. This CDR3 region has 16 residues. Germline CDR1 LGHNA, CDR2 YSLEER. V gave up 2 bases and J gave up 0 bases, with 11 bases separating them. CDR3 nucleotides: TGCGCCAGCAGCCAACAAACTTCAACCTCCTACAATGAGCAGTTCTTC. Its protein product is CASSQQTSTSYNEQFF.

The rearrangement joins TRBV29-1 to TRBJ1-2, with 7 bases identical to TRBD1. CDR1 SQVTM and CDR2 ANQGSEA come from the germline V gene. The CDR3 covers 13 residues. The junction had 10 bases not matched to a gene; V was cut back by 4 bases and J by 8 bases. CDR3 nucleotide sequence: TGCAGCGTTGCCAGGGGTCAGGGGGACGGCTACACCTTC. It translates to CSVARGQGDGYTF.

The J gene is TRBJ1-2, the V gene TRBV4-1, with D perhaps matching TRBD1 (6 bases). The CDR3 length is 18 residues. Deletions cut 3 bases from V and 2 bases from J, with 22 bases between. Germline values: CDR1 MGHRA, CDR2 YSYEKL. The CDR3 DNA follows: TGCGCCAGCAGCCAGGGAACAGGGTTGGTATTATGGAACTATGGCTACACCTTC. Translation: CASSQGTGLVLWNYGYTF.